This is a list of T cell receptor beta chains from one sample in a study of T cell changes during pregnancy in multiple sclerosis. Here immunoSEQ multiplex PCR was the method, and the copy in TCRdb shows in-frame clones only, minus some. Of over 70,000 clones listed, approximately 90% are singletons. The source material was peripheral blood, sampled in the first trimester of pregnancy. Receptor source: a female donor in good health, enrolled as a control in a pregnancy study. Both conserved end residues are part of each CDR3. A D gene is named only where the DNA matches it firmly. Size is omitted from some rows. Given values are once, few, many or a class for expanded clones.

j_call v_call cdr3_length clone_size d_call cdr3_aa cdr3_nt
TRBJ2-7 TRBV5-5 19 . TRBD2 CASSSQPQGGLAGGHEQYF TGTGCCAGCAGCTCCCAACCACAGGGGGGACTAGCGGGGGGCCACGAGCAGTACTTC
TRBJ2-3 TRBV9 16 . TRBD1 CASSARSGGSPDTQYF TGTGCCAGCAGCGCACGCTCAGGGGGCTCCCCAGATACGCAGTATTTT
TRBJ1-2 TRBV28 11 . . CASTSDSGYTF TGTGCCAGCACCTCGGACTCTGGCTACACCTTC
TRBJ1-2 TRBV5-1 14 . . CASSQGHLNYGYTF TGCGCCAGCAGCCAGGGACATTTAAACTATGGCTACACCTTC
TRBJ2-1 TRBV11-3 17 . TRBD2 CASSLGTTSGSYNEQFF TGTGCCAGCAGCTTAGGTACTACTAGCGGGAGCTACAATGAGCAGTTCTTC
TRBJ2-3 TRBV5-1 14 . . CASSFFGYTDTQYF TGCGCCAGCAGCTTTTTCGGGTACACAGATACGCAGTATTTT
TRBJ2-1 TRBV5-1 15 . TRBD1 CASSQGQGSHNEQFF TGCGCCAGCAGCCAGGGACAGGGGTCCCACAATGAGCAGTTCTTC
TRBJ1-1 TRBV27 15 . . CASSLWGGMNTEAFF TGTGCCAGCAGTTTATGGGGCGGCATGAACACTGAAGCTTTCTTT
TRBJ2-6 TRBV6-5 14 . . CASSRLSGANVLTF TGTGCCAGCAGTCGTCTGTCTGGGGCCAACGTCCTGACTTTC
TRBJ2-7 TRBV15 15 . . CATSRESGGSYEQYF TGTGCCACCAGCAGAGAGTCAGGGGGGTCCTACGAGCAGTACTTC
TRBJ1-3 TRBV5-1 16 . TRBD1 CASSLPGTGSGNTIYF TGCGCCAGCAGCTTGCCCGGGACAGGGAGTGGAAACACCATATATTTT
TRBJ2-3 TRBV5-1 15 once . CASSLRGTSTDTQYF TGCGCCAGCAGCTTGAGGGGGACCAGCACAGATACGCAGTATTTT
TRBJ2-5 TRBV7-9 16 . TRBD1 CASSFLDRGFGETQYF TGTGCCAGCAGCTTTCTGGACAGGGGGTTTGGGGAGACCCAGTACTTC
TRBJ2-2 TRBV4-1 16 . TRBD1 CASSLEDRDHPGELFF TGCGCCAGCAGCCTAGAGGACAGGGACCACCCCGGGGAGCTGTTTTTT
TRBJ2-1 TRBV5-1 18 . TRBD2 CASSLAGASGSTGNEQFF TGCGCCAGCAGCTTGGCCGGGGCTAGCGGGAGTACGGGCAATGAGCAGTTCTTC
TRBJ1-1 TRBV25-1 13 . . CASKRGRNTEAFF TGTGCCAGCAAAAGGGGCAGGAACACTGAAGCTTTCTTT
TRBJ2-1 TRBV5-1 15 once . CASSLGQSSYNEQFF TGCGCCAGCAGCTTGGGGCAAAGCTCCTACAATGAGCAGTTCTTC
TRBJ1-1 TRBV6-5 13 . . CASRQRRGTEAFF TGTGCCAGCAGACAGAGGCGGGGCACTGAAGCTTTCTTT
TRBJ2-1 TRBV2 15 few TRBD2 CASRAGLAGDNEQFF TGTGCCAGCAGAGCCGGACTAGCGGGGGACAATGAGCAGTTCTTC
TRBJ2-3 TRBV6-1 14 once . CASKLPNNPDTQYF TGTGCCAGCAAACTTCCGAATAACCCAGATACGCAGTATTTT
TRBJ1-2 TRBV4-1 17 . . CASSQSIRGAPSHGYTF TGCGCCAGCAGCCAATCCATTCGCGGCGCCCCGTCGCATGGCTACACCTTC
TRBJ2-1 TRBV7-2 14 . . CASSLPGPINEQFF TGTGCCAGCAGCTTACCAGGGCCGATCAATGAGCAGTTCTTC
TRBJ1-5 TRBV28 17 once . CASSPPRGGTGDQPQHF TGTGCCAGCAGTCCCCCCCGTGGAGGGACGGGGGATCAGCCCCAGCATTTT